A single sample is the source of the 25 T cell receptor beta chains below, sequenced in a study of sequential checkpoint blockade in melanoma. Only in-frame clones appear in the TCRdb table, and some are missing; sequencing was by immunoSEQ multiplex PCR. The table has fewer than 3,500 clones, 18% seen once. Treatment here: randomized to nivolumab then ipilimumab (arm A) or the reverse (arm B). Sequenced here: tumor tissue (inferred from file names), sampled from a patient given nivolumab and ipilimumab in sequence. The receptors shown here come from a human donor with melanoma.

This clone was seen a few times. V gene TRBV6-1 combines with J gene TRBJ1-1; 9 nucleotides line up with TRBD1. Germline trimming cut 1 base from V and 1 base from J; bases unmatched to any gene: 10. From germline, CDR1 is MNHNS and CDR2 SASEGT. CDR3 length: 18 residues. The CDR3 protein is CASSEGWGQGWENTEAFF. The DNA for the CDR3 is TGTGCCAGCAGTGAAGGGTGGGGACAGGGCTGGGAGAACACTGAAGCTTTCTTT.

This clone was counted ten times or more. The chain combines TRBV11-3 with TRBJ1-3; TRBD1 might be the D (5 bases). Per germline, CDR1 SGHNT and CDR2 YENEEA. V was pared by 5 bases and J by 0 bases, with 20 bases between. CDR3 length: 18 amino acids. CDR3 DNA: TGTGCCAGCAGCCTGGGATCTAGGCAGGGCCTCTCTGGAAACACCATATATTTT. Translation gives CASSLGSRQGLSGNTIYF.

This clone was picked up one time. The rearrangement uses TRBV29-1 and TRBJ2-1, with 7 positions matching TRBD2. V was clipped by 4 bases and J by 7 bases; unmatched bases: 7. The CDR3 consists of 13 residues. The germline V gene has CDR1 SQVTM and CDR2 ANQGSEA. CDR3 region: CSVVSWGGNEQFF. CDR3 bases: TGCAGCGTTGTGTCCTGGGGGGGTAATGAGCAGTTCTTC.

This clone qualifies as large. The CDR3 loop reads CASSTPEGVGTEAFF. For the CDR3, the DNA is TGTGCCAGCAGCACCCCGGAGGGGGTGGGGACTGAAGCTTTCTTT. The rearrangement links TRBV11-3 to TRBJ1-1; weak D call: TRBD1 (6 bases). Trimming took 5 bases from V and 5 from J, leaving 18 bases between them. This CDR3 is built from 15 residues. CDR1 is SGHNT and CDR2 is YENEEA in the germline V gene.

This clone appeared a few times. This chain joins TRBV28 and TRBJ2-7; TRBD1 is a possible D gene (7 bases). Germline CDR1 is MDHEN and CDR2 is SYDVKM. The CDR3 sequence is 13 residues long. V lost 6 bases, J lost 6 bases, and 15 bases lay in between. The CDR3 sequence: CASSPGGSIEQYF. As DNA, the CDR3 is TGTGCCAGCAGCCCAGGGGGGTCAATCGAGCAGTACTTC. Using reference TRBV28 and TRBJ2-7 for the parts outside the CDR3, the full variable domain is DVKVTQSSRYLVKRTGEKVFLECVQDMDHENMFWYRQDPGLGLRLIYFSYDVKMKEKGDIPEGYSVSREKKERFSLILESASTNQTSMYLCASSPGGSIEQYFGPGTRLTVT.

This clone has a handful of counts. The rearrangement links TRBV10-2 to TRBJ1-1; a possible D gene is TRBD1 (6 bases). The germline V and J ends were trimmed by 1 base and 5 bases, with 11 bases remaining between them. The CDR3 covers 14 residues. Germline CDR1 reads WSHSY; CDR2 reads SAAADI. The CDR3 sequence: CASSEFTGMTEAFF. For the CDR3, the DNA is TGCGCCAGCAGTGAGTTTACAGGGATGACTGAAGCTTTCTTT.

The chain employs TRBV6-8 and TRBJ2-7; TRBD1 agrees at 9 bases. CDR3 size: 16 residues. Germline V lookup: CDR1 MNHGY, CDR2 SAAAGT. The trim removed 6 bases at V and 2 bases at J, leaving 11 bases unmatched. The CDR3 here is CASSLTGQGGTYEQYF. In DNA, the CDR3 is TGTGCCAGCAGCCTCACGGGACAGGGTGGAACCTACGAGCAGTACTTC.

The V gene is TRBV15, the J gene TRBJ1-1, with D unresolved. V was cut by 0 bases and J by 4 bases, with 9 bases left in between. There are 14 residues in the CDR3. Germline CDR1 and CDR2: LNHNV and YYDKDF (reference sequence). CDR3 sequence (DNA): TGTGCCACCAGCAGAGACATGGCGGGCACTGAAGCTTTCTTT. Translating it yields CATSRDMAGTEAFF. Based on the CDR3 plus reference TRBV15 and TRBJ1-1, the full variable domain is DAMVIQNPRYQVTQFGKPVTLSCSQTLNHNVMYWYQQKSSQAPKLLFHYYDKDFNNEADTPDNFQSRRPNTSFCFLDIRSPGLGDTAMYLCATSRDMAGTEAFFGQGTRLTVV.

The chain couples TRBV6-8 to TRBJ1-2; 9 bases align to TRBD1. Germline assignment: CDR1 MNHGY and CDR2 SAAAGT. The CDR3 covers 13 residues. V shed 10 bases, J shed 2 bases, and the junction held 5 bases outside the gene matches. CDR3 residues: CAITGTGNYGYTF. DNA of the CDR3: TGTGCCATCACCGGGACAGGGAACTATGGCTACACCTTC.

There are a few counts of this clone. The chain employs TRBV9 and TRBJ2-2; D assignment may be TRBD1 or TRBD2 (5 bases each). This CDR3 has 15 residues. Germline-derived CDR1 and CDR2 are SGDLS and YYNGEE. The V gene lost 3 bases and the J gene lost 0 bases, with 9 bases spanning the gap. Here the CDR3 reads CASSGGVTNTGELFF. In nucleotides, the CDR3 is TGTGCCAGCAGCGGAGGGGTAACGAACACCGGGGAGCTGTTTTTT.

The chain links TRBV28 to TRBJ1-5; D gene unclear. V dropped 5 bases and J dropped 9 bases, with 17 bases sitting between them. In germline, CDR1 is MDHEN, CDR2 SYDVKM. This CDR3 is built from 14 residues. For the CDR3, the DNA is TGTGCCAGCAGTCACCCTCAGGTACCCACGCCCCAGCATTTT. Protein product: CASSHPQVPTPQHF.

The CDR3 here is CASSYGASGGADTQYF. The CDR3 region has the DNA TGTGCCAGCAGTTACGGGGCTAGCGGGGGAGCAGATACGCAGTATTTT. This chain links TRBV6-8 with TRBJ2-3; 10 bases match TRBD2. The CDR3 is 16 amino acids. Per the germline V gene, CDR1 is MNHGY and CDR2 is SAAAGT. V was pared by 2 bases and J by 4 bases, with 6 bases of the junction left unmatched.

The chain has TRBV5-1 and TRBJ1-2; 7 bases are shared with TRBD1. In germline, CDR1 is SGHRS, CDR2 YFSETQ. CDR3 size: 16 residues. V dropped 3 bases and J dropped 2; count of bases not matched to a gene: 10. The CDR3: CASSWHSGTANYGYTF. The CDR3 nucleotides are TGCGCCAGCAGCTGGCATTCCGGGACAGCCAACTATGGCTACACCTTC.

This CDR3 reads CASSDRVSYEQYF. DNA of the CDR3: TGTGCCAGCAGCGACAGGGTCTCGTACGAGCAGTACTTC. The chain links TRBV6-8 to TRBJ2-7; TRBD1 matches 7 bases. V lost 6 bases and J lost 4; bases outside the gene matches: 6. The CDR3 extends over 13 amino acids. The germline V gene encodes CDR1 MNHGY and CDR2 SAAAGT.

There are many counts of this clone. This sequence joins TRBV23-1 and TRBJ2-3; D may match TRBD1 or TRBD2 (5 bases each). TRBV23-1 is an ORF, and what it does is uncertain. The V end lost 6 bases, the J end lost 0 bases, and 19 bases lay between the germline ends. This CDR3 has 17 residues. The CDR3 region is CASSQEGQPPSTDTQYF. In DNA form, the CDR3 reads TGCGCCAGCAGCCAAGAGGGGCAGCCTCCTAGCACAGATACGCAGTATTTT.

This clone was counted only a few times. J is TRBJ1-1 and V is TRBV19; D gene ambiguous. The CDR3 is made up of 15 amino acids. Germline CDR1 and CDR2: LNHDA and SQIVND (reference sequence). Trimming shortened V by 2 bases and J by 1 base, and 11 bases separated the two germline ends. The CDR3 region is CASSIIASRNTEAFF. The CDR3 DNA is TGTGCCAGTAGTATAATCGCCAGCCGGAACACTGAAGCTTTCTTT. The variable domain in full, with the rest retrieved from reference TRBV19 and TRBJ1-1, is DGGITQSPKYLFRKEGQNVTLSCEQNLNHDAMYWYRQDPGQGLRLIYYSQIVNDFQKGDIAEGYSVSREKKESFPLTVTSAQKNPTAFYLCASSIIASRNTEAFFGQGTRLTVV.

This clone came up many times. This rearrangement joins TRBV11-3 to TRBJ2-5; the D call may be TRBD1 or TRBD2 (5 bases each). The CDR3 has 17 amino acids. V lost 0 bases and J lost 5, with 19 bases in between. In germline, CDR1 is SGHNT, CDR2 YENEEA. The CDR3 DNA sequence: TGTGCCAGCAGCTTAGACTGGCTCACGGGGCTAGAGGAGACCCAGTACTTC. Protein product: CASSLDWLTGLEETQYF.

The chain couples TRBV11-3 to TRBJ1-3; no clear D gene. Germline CDR1 and CDR2: SGHNT and YENEEA. V was shortened by 0 bases and J by 2 bases, with 14 bases between the two germline ends. The CDR3 is made up of 17 amino acids. The CDR3 reads CASSLEGGIWPGNTIYF. In nucleotides, the CDR3 is TGTGCCAGCAGCTTAGAGGGAGGGATTTGGCCTGGAAACACCATATATTTT.

The chain joins TRBV5-1 to TRBJ2-7; 13 bases fit TRBD2. Germline-derived CDR1 and CDR2 are SGHRS and YFSETQ. The CDR3 contains 18 residues. V shed 3 bases, J shed 3 bases, and the junction held 12 bases outside the gene matches. The CDR3 nucleotides read TGCGCCAGCAGCTCCGGACTAGCGGGAGTGGCCTCCAACTACGAGCAGTACTTC. It translates to CASSSGLAGVASNYEQYF.

V and J are TRBV5-1 and TRBJ2-7; D ambiguous. Germline V CDR1 and CDR2: SGHRS, YFSETQ. The germline V and J ends were trimmed by 4 bases and 9 bases, with 20 bases remaining between them. CDR3 length equals 14 residues. This CDR3 reads CASSRPESPGRQYF. Written as DNA, the CDR3 is TGCGCCAGCAGCCGTCCGGAGAGCCCCGGGCGGCAGTACTTC.

The rearrangement joins TRBV19 to TRBJ1-5; D uncertain. The CDR3 is 15 amino acids. Germline V lookup: CDR1 LNHDA, CDR2 SQIVND (reference sequence). Between the trimmed V and J ends, which lost 3 bases and 6 bases, there was a span of 15 bases. The CDR3 protein is CASSMNAESGQPQHF. CDR3 nucleotide sequence: TGTGCCAGTAGTATGAATGCGGAATCGGGTCAGCCCCAGCATTTT.

This clone was picked up one time. The gene calls are TRBV19 and TRBJ1-2, with a weak D call TRBD1 (6 bases). Trimming removed 0 bases from V and 8 bases from J, with 13 bases in between. CDR1 is LNHDA and CDR2 is SQIVND in the germline V gene (reference sequence). The length of the CDR3 is 14 residues. The CDR3 is CASSIDTGAWGYTF. The CDR3 DNA is TGTGCCAGTAGTATAGATACGGGGGCGTGGGGCTACACCTTC.

This clone was detected a few times. The chain couples TRBV11-3 to TRBJ1-2; TRBD1 matches 7 bases. This CDR3 has 15 amino acids. V was pared by 0 bases and J by 3 bases, with 4 bases of the junction left unmatched. Germline V gene lookup returns CDR1 SGHNT and CDR2 YENEEA. CDR3 sequence (DNA): TGTGCCAGCAGCTTAGAAGGCAGGGGGGACTATGGCTACACCTTC. Its translation: CASSLEGRGDYGYTF.

This clone is a singleton in its sample. The V call is TRBV14, the J call TRBJ2-7, with TRBD2 matching 7 bases. The CDR3 loop spans 15 amino acids. Germline lookup yields CDR1 SGHDN and CDR2 FVKESK. The trim removed 4 bases at V and 2 bases at J, leaving 8 bases unmatched. For the CDR3, the DNA is TGTGCCAGCAGCCCCCTTCTGGGAGGGCCCTACGAGCAGTACTTC. Translation gives CASSPLLGGPYEQYF.

This clone turned up a few times. The chain carries TRBV6-8 and TRBJ2-2; no reliable D call. CDR3 length: 19 residues. CDR1 is MNHGY and CDR2 is SAAAGT in the germline V gene. V lost 2 bases and J 0 bases, leaving 19 bases between the germline ends. CDR3 DNA: TGTGCCAGCAGTTACCCCCAAGATCCAGGAGACCCGAACACCGGGGAGCTGTTTTTT. Protein: CASSYPQDPGDPNTGELFF.